The present T cell receptor (beta chain) was sequenced within a study of T cells after posttransplantation cyclophosphamide. Findings of the study overall: Recipient CMV seropositivity and CMV reactivation strongly tracked TRB clonality. Donor CD8+ memory clones often dominated recipient blood repertoires at later times. Blood and skin or GI T cell repertoires showed limited TRB overlap.

Only in-frame clones appear in the TCRdb table, and some are missing; sequencing was by immunoSEQ multiplex PCR. The sample consists of about 3,300 clones, roughly 83% of them appearing once. Concerning this clone: Its antigen is not known.

Busulfan-fludarabine conditioning, marrow transplant, and cyclophosphamide on days +3 and +4 were administered. Germline trimming cut 10 bases from V and 3 bases from J; bases unmatched to any gene: 5. The germline V gene has CDR1 MNHEY and CDR2 SVGAGI. The CDR3 is 13 amino acids. The material was PBMCs, obtained about 190 days after allogeneic stem cell transplant with posttransplant cyclophosphamide. The receptor was derived from a male patient between 60 and 69 years old who received an allogeneic stem cell transplant from a related donor and was CMV-positive. Some T cells may be supplied by the graft donor. This chain joins TRBV6-5 and TRBJ1-5; 8 bases fit TRBD1. The CDR3 here is CATQGAYNQPQHF. DNA for the CDR3: TGTGCCACCCAGGGGGCCTACAATCAGCCCCAGCATTTT.